The rows below give T cell receptor beta chains drawn from one sample of a study of shared clonotypes between healthy human individuals. Using immunoSEQ multiplex PCR, the repertoire was profiled, and TCRdb retains in-frame clones only, with some absent. The table includes a few million clones, 90% to 95% detected once. The sample comprised naive CD4+ T cells sorted from blood. The receptor set was obtained from a man between 18 and 35 years old in good health. Both conserved end residues are part of each CDR3. The D gene is left open where the match is weak. Clone size is shown for a subset of rows, as once, few, many or a class of expanded clone.

>TRBJ1-4|TRBV28|.|once
CASSRMGATNEKLFF
TGTGCCAGCAGTCGCATGGGGGCGACTAATGAAAAACTGTTTTTT
>TRBJ2-1|TRBV7-9|.|.
CASSIAASYNEQFF
TGTGCCAGCAGCATAGCGGCCTCCTACAATGAGCAGTTCTTC
>TRBJ1-5|TRBV27|.|once
CASSPYGSNQPQHF
TGTGCCAGCAGTCCCTACGGAAGCAATCAGCCCCAGCATTTT
>TRBJ2-1|TRBV6-1|.|once
CASGRNEQFF
TGTGCCAGCGGAAGGAATGAGCAGTTCTTC
>TRBJ2-3|TRBV5-1|TRBD2|.
CASSLPGLADLSTDTQYF
TGCGCCAGCAGCTTACCGGGACTAGCGGATCTCAGCACAGATACGCAGTATTTT
>TRBJ1-2|TRBV7-8|.|.
CASSPRVFGTAGGYTF
TGTGCCAGCAGCCCGCGTGTATTCGGGACCGCGGGGGGCTACACCTTC
>TRBJ2-3|TRBV4-1|.|.
CASSQGRAGSTDTQYF
TGCGCCAGCAGCCAAGGGAGGGCAGGTAGTACAGATACGCAGTATTTT
>TRBJ2-2|TRBV7-7|.|.
CASRREGAGELFF
TGTGCTAGCAGGCGTGAGGGGGCCGGGGAGCTGTTTTTT
>TRBJ2-7|TRBV5-1|TRBD1|.
CASSGGTGPSDEQYF
TGCGCCAGCAGCGGGGGGACAGGTCCTTCTGACGAGCAGTACTTC
>TRBJ1-2|TRBV12-5|.|.
CASGTPLLTSLDGYTF
TGTGCTAGTGGCACCCCCCTTTTAACGTCCCTGGATGGCTACACCTTC
>TRBJ2-5|TRBV9|TRBD1|.
CASSVVDRGEETQYF
TGTGCCAGCAGCGTAGTGGACAGGGGGGAAGAGACCCAGTACTTC
>TRBJ2-2|TRBV2|.|.
CASKKGTGELFF
TGTGCCAGCAAAAAGGGAACCGGGGAGCTGTTTTTT
>TRBJ1-4|TRBV9|TRBD1|.
CASSPQGATNEKLFF
TGTGCCAGCAGCCCTCAGGGGGCAACTAATGAAAAACTGTTTTTT
>TRBJ1-2|TRBV30|TRBD1|.
CAWSQGGYGYTF
TGTGCCTGGAGTCAGGGGGGCTATGGCTACACCTTC
>TRBJ1-3|TRBV19|TRBD1|.
CASSTGGTGNTIYF
TGTGCCAGTAGTACAGGGGGTACTGGAAACACCATATATTTT
>TRBJ1-2|TRBV28|.|.
CASRTTGSYYGYTF
TGTGCCAGCAGAACTACAGGGAGTTACTATGGCTACACCTTC
>TRBJ1-1|TRBV6-4|.|.
CASKRTANTEAFF
TGTGCCAGCAAGAGGACAGCGAACACTGAAGCTTTCTTT
>TRBJ2-1|TRBV19|.|.
CASSSRGEQFF
TGTGCCAGTAGTAGTCGAGGTGAGCAGTTCTTC
>TRBJ2-3|TRBV27|.|few
CASSLSISLETDTQYF
TGTGCCAGCAGTTTATCGATAAGCTTGGAAACAGATACGCAGTATTTT
>TRBJ2-5|TRBV5-4|.|.
CASSPELETQYF
TGTGCCAGCAGCCCCGAATTAGAGACCCAGTACTTC
>TRBJ2-7|TRBV5-1|.|few
CASSQGGDSYYEQYF
TGCGCCAGCAGCCAAGGGGGGGACTCATACTACGAGCAGTACTTC
>TRBJ1-3|TRBV5-1|TRBD1|.
CASSLNLGQSSGNTIYF
TGCGCCAGCAGCCTGAACTTGGGACAGAGCTCTGGAAACACCATATATTTT
>TRBJ2-7|TRBV5-4|TRBD2|once
CASSPGGRDEQYF
TGTGCCAGCAGCCCGGGGGGGAGAGACGAGCAGTACTTC
>TRBJ2-7|TRBV6-1|TRBD1|.
CASSAKSGGKDEQYF
TGTGCCAGCAGCGCGAAGTCAGGGGGCAAGGACGAGCAGTACTTC
>TRBJ1-5|TRBV2|.|.
CASRAAGGYSNQPQHF
TGTGCCAGCAGGGCCGCCGGGGGATATAGCAATCAGCCCCAGCATTTT
>TRBJ1-2|TRBV6-5|.|.
CASRPTGTLGYTF
TGTGCCAGCAGACCAACAGGGACCTTGGGCTACACCTTC
>TRBJ2-7|TRBV5-1|TRBD1|.
CASSLTTTGAYEQYF
TGCGCCAGCAGCTTGACCACAACAGGGGCCTACGAGCAGTACTTC
>TRBJ1-2|TRBV2|.|.
CASSFTETGQGYTF
TGTGCCAGCAGTTTTACAGAGACAGGACAGGGCTACACCTTC
>TRBJ2-7|TRBV6-5|.|once
CASRTGTFEQYF
TGTGCCAGCAGGACTGGGACCTTCGAGCAGTACTTC
>TRBJ2-7|TRBV12-2|.|.
CASLHEQYF
TGTGCAAGTCTTCACGAGCAGTACTTC
>TRBJ2-1|TRBV18|TRBD1|.
CASSPERTGLNEQFF
TGTGCCAGCTCGCCGGAGAGGACAGGGCTCAATGAGCAGTTCTTC
>TRBJ2-2|TRBV11-1|.|.
CASEGQPGELFF
TGTGCCAGCGAGGGGCAGCCCGGGGAGCTGTTTTTT
>TRBJ1-1|TRBV6-1|.|.
CASSGGGTLANTEAFF
TGTGCCAGCAGTGGGGGCGGGACACTTGCGAACACTGAAGCTTTCTTT
>TRBJ2-7|TRBV5-1|.|.
CASSPFAGPNEQYF
TGCGCCAGCAGCCCCTTCGCAGGCCCCAACGAGCAGTACTTC
>TRBJ1-5|TRBV19|.|.
CASTLGLNGGNQPQHF
TGTGCCAGTACCCTGGGACTCAATGGAGGCAATCAGCCCCAGCATTTT
>TRBJ2-3|TRBV10-1|.|.
CASSESGFSDTQYF
TGCGCCAGCAGTGAGTCGGGCTTCTCAGATACGCAGTATTTT
>TRBJ2-2|TRBV7-2|.|.
CASSPRLTPSNTGELFF
TGTGCCAGCAGTCCCAGACTCACACCTTCGAACACCGGGGAGCTGTTTTTT
>TRBJ1-2|TRBV7-2|TRBD1|.
CASSPRGRNYGYTF
TGTGCCAGCAGCCCAAGGGGGCGCAACTATGGCTACACCTTC
>TRBJ2-3|TRBV7-3|TRBD2|.
CASSLTSGGSTDTQYF
TGTGCCAGCAGCTTAACTAGCGGGGGGAGCACAGATACGCAGTATTTT
>TRBJ2-3|TRBV30|TRBD2|.
CAWSLAGANTQYF
TGTGCCTGGAGTCTAGCGGGAGCAAATACGCAGTATTTT
>TRBJ2-3|TRBV27|.|.
CASSLTGLSTDTQYF
TGTGCCAGCAGTTTAACAGGGTTGAGCACAGATACGCAGTATTTT
>TRBJ2-5|TRBV6-5|.|.
CATYRGVGKGETQYF
TGTGCCACCTACCGCGGGGTGGGAAAGGGAGAGACCCAGTACTTC
>TRBJ2-3|TRBV5-1|.|once
CASSPRTGAGSTDTQYF
TGCGCCAGCAGCCCACGAACGGGAGCGGGTAGCACAGATACGCAGTATTTT
>TRBJ1-5|TRBV10-3|TRBD1|.
CAISTGGLGGNQPQHF
TGTGCCATCAGCACAGGGGGCTTAGGGGGCAATCAGCCCCAGCATTTT
>TRBJ2-2|TRBV5-4|.|.
CASSRTATGELFF
TGTGCCAGCAGCAGGACAGCGACCGGGGAGCTGTTTTTT
>TRBJ2-3|TRBV10-3|.|.
CAISELETTSTDTQYF
TGTGCCATCAGTGAACTAGAGACTACTAGCACAGATACGCAGTATTTT
>TRBJ1-2|TRBV5-1|TRBD1|.
CASSKDRVTYGYTF
TGCGCCAGCAGCAAGGACAGGGTCACCTATGGCTACACCTTC
>TRBJ1-1|TRBV2|.|.
CASSEVGQEAFF
TGTGCCAGCAGTGAAGTTGGGCAGGAAGCTTTCTTT
>TRBJ2-5|TRBV19|.|once
CASSLAGYQETQYF
TGTGCCAGTAGTCTGGCGGGGTACCAAGAGACCCAGTACTTC
>TRBJ2-7|TRBV27|.|.
CASSFGQGSNEQYF
TGTGCCAGCAGTTTCGGCCAGGGAAGCAACGAGCAGTACTTC
>TRBJ1-5|TRBV6-6|.|.
CASSYSDIPHF
TGTGCCAGCAGTTACTCGGACATTCCGCATTTT
>TRBJ1-4|TRBV19|.|.
CASQLGQLGGEKLFF
TGTGCCAGCCAACTCGGACAGCTCGGAGGGGAAAAACTGTTTTTT
>TRBJ2-3|TRBV6-1|.|.
CASSEAKMVDSTDTQYF
TGTGCCAGCAGTGAAGCTAAAATGGTAGATAGCACAGATACGCAGTATTTT
>TRBJ2-1|TRBV30|TRBD1|.
CAWSHRGLLYSVNEQFF
TGTGCCTGGAGCCACAGGGGTCTCCTCTACTCGGTCAATGAGCAGTTCTTC
>TRBJ2-7|TRBV28|TRBD1|.
CASSPGQSYEQYF
TGTGCCAGCAGTCCGGGACAGTCCTACGAGCAGTACTTC